The source of this T cell receptor (beta chain) is a study of OX40 agonist ivuxolimab in advanced cancers. Regarding the study as a whole: Certain nonresponders additionally had low normalized T-cell clonal expansion. Researchers did not establish what antigens the expanded peripheral T cells target.

TCRdb's copy holds only in-frame clones and misses some; the assay was immunoSEQ multiplex PCR. The table has 80,000 to 95,000 clones, more than 75% seen once; the top ten hold less than 0.75%. Notes on this clone: Its cognate antigen is unknown.

From germline, CDR1 is GTSNPN and CDR2 SVGIG (reference sequence). Losses at the gene ends were 4 bases for V and 1 base for J; bases not matched to a gene: 5. CDR3 length: 14 residues. This chain connects TRBV30 to TRBJ2-3; 7 nucleotides align to TRBD2. This TCR was sampled from an adult with an advanced solid tumor such as melanoma, head and neck, liver or kidney cancer. Specimen: CD4+ or CD8+ T cells sorted from blood, collected in a trial of the OX40 agonist ivuxolimab. The CDR3 DNA reads as TGTGCCTGGACCAGAACTAGCGGCACAGATACGCAGTATTTT. As protein: CAWTRTSGTDTQYF.